These T cell receptor beta chains were read from a single sample in a study of blood T cells in healthy people across ages. TCRdb recomputed calls from the 5' RACE reads with MiXCR, one row per CDR3 protein. The sample comprises approximately 900,000 distinct CDR3 sequences, about 29% of which are singletons, and around 9.6% rests with the top ten. The sample was also linked to a second study, of T cells of mothers and their children.

The sequenced sample was blood. The receptors here all came from a woman aged 40 to 50 in good health. Both conserved end residues are part of each CDR3. A D gene is named only where the DNA matches it firmly. The listing skips clone size in some rows; elsewhere it reads once, few, many or a size class.

j_call: TRBJ2-2
clone_size: NA
v_call: TRBV7-6
cdr3_length: 17
d_call: TRBD2
cdr3_nt: TGTGCCGGCAGCTTATCGGGGGGGACGGATAACACCGGGGAGCTGTTTTTT
cdr3_aa: CAGSLSGGTDNTGELFF

j_call: TRBJ2-2
clone_size: few
v_call: TRBV11-2
cdr3_length: 13
d_call: TRBD1
cdr3_nt: TGTGCCAGCAGCTCATACAGGGGCGGGGAGCTGTTTTTT
cdr3_aa: CASSSYRGGELFF

j_call: TRBJ2-1
clone_size: NA
v_call: TRBV7-2
cdr3_length: 19
d_call: TRBD2
cdr3_nt: TGTGCCAGCAGCTTAGTTAGGACTAGCGTCAAGAGCTCCTACAATGAGCAGTTCTTC
cdr3_aa: CASSLVRTSVKSSYNEQFF

j_call: TRBJ1-2
clone_size: NA
v_call: TRBV20-1
cdr3_length: 15
d_call: NA
cdr3_nt: TGCAGTGCTAGCCCGCTGGACCAGGGATTGGATGGCTACACCTTC
cdr3_aa: CSASPLDQGLDGYTF

j_call: TRBJ2-1
clone_size: many
v_call: TRBV9
cdr3_length: 12
d_call: NA
cdr3_nt: TGTGCCAGCAGCGTAGACACTGTCGAGCAGTTCTTC
cdr3_aa: CASSVDTVEQFF

j_call: TRBJ2-5
clone_size: NA
v_call: TRBV4-3
cdr3_length: 16
d_call: TRBD1
cdr3_nt: TGCGCCAGCAGCCAACATAAAGGGGGCCTCCGAGAGACCCAGTACTTC
cdr3_aa: CASSQHKGGLRETQYF

j_call: TRBJ2-5
clone_size: many
v_call: TRBV20-1
cdr3_length: 12
d_call: NA
cdr3_nt: TGCAGTGCTAGGACCCAGGGGAGTGGCCAGTACTTC
cdr3_aa: CSARTQGSGQYF

j_call: TRBJ2-3
clone_size: NA
v_call: TRBV24-1
cdr3_length: 18
d_call: TRBD2
cdr3_nt: TGTGCCACCAGTGACCCGGGACTAGCGGGGTTTGAGACAGATACGCAGTATTTT
cdr3_aa: CATSDPGLAGFETDTQYF

j_call: TRBJ2-5
clone_size: few
v_call: TRBV4-2
cdr3_length: 15
d_call: NA
cdr3_nt: TGTGCCAGCAGCGAGGGACCGCAGAACCAAGAGACCCAGTACTTC
cdr3_aa: CASSEGPQNQETQYF

j_call: TRBJ2-7
clone_size: NA
v_call: TRBV29-1
cdr3_length: 14
d_call: NA
cdr3_nt: TGCAGCGTTAAAATGAACGAGGGACACTACGAGCAGTACTTC
cdr3_aa: CSVKMNEGHYEQYF

j_call: TRBJ2-3
clone_size: NA
v_call: TRBV3-1
cdr3_length: 14
d_call: NA
cdr3_nt: TGTGCCAGCAGCCAAGACCCATACCCAGATACGCAGTATTTT
cdr3_aa: CASSQDPYPDTQYF

j_call: TRBJ2-3
clone_size: NA
v_call: TRBV3-1
cdr3_length: 16
d_call: NA
cdr3_nt: TGTGCCAGCAGCCAAGGGGTTTACTCGACTCGGGATACGCAGTATTTT
cdr3_aa: CASSQGVYSTRDTQYF

j_call: TRBJ2-1
clone_size: few
v_call: TRBV6-5
cdr3_length: 15
d_call: NA
cdr3_nt: TGCGCCAGCAGCTATGGAGGGAGCTCCTACAATGAGCAGTTCTTC
cdr3_aa: CASSYGGSSYNEQFF

j_call: TRBJ1-4
clone_size: few
v_call: TRBV7-8
cdr3_length: 16
d_call: TRBD1
cdr3_nt: TGTGCCAGCAGCTTAAGTCAAGGACAGGGGAATGAAAAACTGTTTTTT
cdr3_aa: CASSLSQGQGNEKLFF

j_call: TRBJ2-1
clone_size: many
v_call: TRBV20-1
cdr3_length: 13
d_call: TRBD2
cdr3_nt: TGCAGTGCTCCGGGACTATCTTACAATGAGCAGTTCTTC
cdr3_aa: CSAPGLSYNEQFF

j_call: TRBJ2-7
clone_size: many
v_call: TRBV12-3/TRBV12-4
cdr3_length: 16
d_call: NA
cdr3_nt: TGTGCCAGCACCCTAGCACCCGACAGGCTTACCTACGAGCAGTACTTC
cdr3_aa: CASTLAPDRLTYEQYF